Below are 12 T cell receptor beta chains sequenced from a single sample in a study of blood T cell repertoires in COVID-19. Assay used: immunoSEQ multiplex PCR; TCRdb lists only in-frame clones, some missing. The repertoire holds approximately 200,000 clones, 82% seen once, with 12% in the top ten. Sequencing was done on a sample of PBMCs or T cells enriched from blood (not recorded which). The origin of the receptors is a man aged 35-49 years who had recovered from COVID-19.

V and J are TRBV5-1 and TRBJ1-6, with D possibly TRBD1 on 6 matching bases. The germline CDR1 and CDR2 sequences are SGHRS and YFSETQ. V gave up 3 bases and J gave up 10 bases, with 23 bases separating them. The CDR3 totals 17 residues. The CDR3 reads CASSSTVTQGTRSPLHF. CDR3 nucleotides: TGCGCCAGCAGCTCTACCGTAACTCAGGGGACGCGGTCACCCCTCCACTTT.

This chain joins TRBV19 and TRBJ1-2; 9 positions agree with TRBD1. Germline-derived CDR1 and CDR2 are LNHDA and SQIVND (reference sequence). The CDR3 runs to 17 residues. V dropped 3 bases and J dropped 4; count of bases not matched to a gene: 12. In DNA, the CDR3 is TGTGCCAGTAGTATTTCTGCCGGGACAGGGCCTAGCTATGGCTACACCTTC. It yields the protein CASSISAGTGPSYGYTF. Based on the CDR3 plus reference TRBV19 and TRBJ1-2, the full variable domain is DGGITQSPKYLFRKEGQNVTLSCEQNLNHDAMYWYRQDPGQGLRLIYYSQIVNDFQKGDIAEGYSVSREKKESFPLTVTSAQKNPTAFYLCASSISAGTGPSYGYTFGSGTRLTVV.

V gene TRBV28 combines with J gene TRBJ2-1, with 9 bases matching TRBD1. This CDR3 spans 16 amino acids. V trimming: 5 bases; J trimming: 8 bases; junction bases outside the gene matches: 13. Germline values: CDR1 MDHEN, CDR2 SYDVKM. The CDR3 spells CASSTPGQGVMDEQFF. The DNA of the CDR3 is TGTGCCAGCAGTACGCCGGGACAGGGAGTCATGGATGAGCAGTTCTTC. Full variable domain (rest looked up from reference TRBV28 and TRBJ2-1): DVKVTQSSRYLVKRTGEKVFLECVQDMDHENMFWYRQDPGLGLRLIYFSYDVKMKEKGDIPEGYSVSREKKERFSLILESASTNQTSMYLCASSTPGQGVMDEQFFGPGTRLTVL.

The chain is built from TRBV27 and TRBJ1-1; D might be TRBD1 (5 bases). V lost 6 bases to trimming and J lost 2 bases, with 16 bases between them. Germline V gene lookup returns CDR1 MNHEY and CDR2 SMNVEV (reference sequence). CDR3 size: 15 residues. The DNA of the CDR3 is TGTGCCAGCAGCTCCCCCGCCCAGGGAAACACTGAAGCTTTCTTT. It yields the protein CASSSPAQGNTEAFF.

V and J are TRBV15 and TRBJ2-3; 9 bases match TRBD2. The J segment lost 6 bases and the V segment lost 0 bases, leaving 10 bases of the junction unmatched. Per germline, CDR1 LNHNV and CDR2 YYDKDF (reference sequence). CDR3 length: 17 amino acids. The DNA of the CDR3 is TGTGCCACCAGCAGAGATCTTATGCTAGCGGGGTCTGATACGCAGTATTTT. Encoded protein: CATSRDLMLAGSDTQYF.

The gene calls are TRBV10-3 and TRBJ1-5, with D hard to call. The CDR3 runs to 15 residues. CDR1 and CDR2 from the germline V gene are ENHRY and SYGVKD. Trimming pared 2 bases from V and 3 bases from J, leaving 11 bases between. DNA for the CDR3: TGTGCCATCAGTGAGCAGGCCGGGGTCAATCAGCCCCAGCATTTT. This gives the protein CAISEQAGVNQPQHF.

In its sample, this clone was seen once. The chain uses TRBV4-1 and TRBJ2-5, with 8 bases that match TRBD1. The junction had 6 bases not matched to a gene; V was cut back by 2 bases and J by 4 bases. The CDR3 runs to 15 residues. Germline V gene lookup returns CDR1 MGHRA and CDR2 YSYEKL. CDR3 region: CASSQPDRVRETQYF. CDR3 sequence (DNA): TGCGCCAGCAGCCAACCGGACAGGGTGCGAGAGACCCAGTACTTC.

CDR3 nucleotides: TGTGCCAGCAGTTACCAAACATCAGGCTATGGAGGCTACACCTTC. The encoded protein is CASSYQTSGYGGYTF. The chain carries TRBV6-5 and TRBJ1-2; D is unclear. The V and J ends lost 2 bases and 8 bases respectively, with 18 bases between them. CDR3 length equals 15 residues. CDR1 and CDR2 from the germline V gene are MNHEY and SVGAGI.

J is TRBJ1-2 and V is TRBV5-1, with TRBD1 matching over 8 bases. V lost 4 bases and J lost 8; bases outside the gene matches: 22. This CDR3 region has 18 residues. Germline V gene data show CDR1 as SGHRS and CDR2 as YFSETQ. The CDR3 DNA sequence: TGCGCCAGCAGCCCGGACAGGGTTAATGAGGGCTTAACTGGAGGCTACACCTTC. Translated, it gives CASSPDRVNEGLTGGYTF.

The chain employs TRBV5-6 and TRBJ2-7; perhaps TRBD1 as D (6 bases). V lost 2 bases, J lost 2 bases, and 11 bases lay in between. The CDR3 totals 14 residues. CDR1 is SGHDT, CDR2 YYEEEE, per germline. The CDR3 loop is CASSFRYRAYEQYF. The CDR3 DNA reads as TGTGCCAGCAGCTTTCGTTACAGGGCCTACGAGCAGTACTTC.

This sequence joins TRBV28 and TRBJ1-5, with a possible D match to TRBD1 (6 bases). Germline loops: CDR1 MDHEN, CDR2 SYDVKM. The CDR3 length is 15 residues. The germline V and J ends were trimmed by 7 bases and 1 base, with 14 bases remaining between them. The CDR3 DNA reads as TGTGCCAGCACCAAACAGGGAGGGAGCAATCAGCCCCAGCATTTT. Translation: CASTKQGGSNQPQHF.

The chain joins TRBV18 to TRBJ2-1, with a possible D match to TRBD1 (7 bases). Germline V gene lookup returns CDR1 KGHSH and CDR2 LQKENI. This CDR3 has 13 residues. V lost 6 bases to trimming and J lost 10 bases, with 16 bases between them. CDR3 loop: CASSPEGAREQFF. DNA of the CDR3: TGTGCCAGCTCTCCGGAGGGGGCTCGGGAGCAGTTCTTC.